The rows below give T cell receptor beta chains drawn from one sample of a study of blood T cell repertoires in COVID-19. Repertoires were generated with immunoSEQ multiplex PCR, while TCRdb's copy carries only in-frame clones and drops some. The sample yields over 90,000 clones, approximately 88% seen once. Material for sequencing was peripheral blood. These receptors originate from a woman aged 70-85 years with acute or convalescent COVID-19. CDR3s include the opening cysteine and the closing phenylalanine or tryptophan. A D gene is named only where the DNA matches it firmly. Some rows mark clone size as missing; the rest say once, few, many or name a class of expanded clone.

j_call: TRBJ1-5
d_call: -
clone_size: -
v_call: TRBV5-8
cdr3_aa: CASSVGQTVNQPQHF
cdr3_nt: TGTGCCAGCAGCGTCGGACAGACCGTCAATCAGCCCCAGCATTTT

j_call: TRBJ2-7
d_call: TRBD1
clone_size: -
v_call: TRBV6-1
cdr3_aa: CASSDRQGVEQYF
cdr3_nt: TGTGCCAGCAGTGACAGACAGGGGGTCGAGCAGTACTTC

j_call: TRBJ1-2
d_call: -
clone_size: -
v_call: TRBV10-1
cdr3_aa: CASSESGTTSYTF
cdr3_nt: TGCGCCAGCAGTGAATCGGGGACAACGAGCTACACCTTC

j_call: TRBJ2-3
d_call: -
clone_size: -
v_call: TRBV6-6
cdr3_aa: CASGGGQGTDTQYF
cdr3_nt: TGTGCCAGCGGGGGGGGACAGGGCACAGATACGCAGTATTTT

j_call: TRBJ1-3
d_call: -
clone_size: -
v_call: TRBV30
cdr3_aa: CAWSVIASRNTIYF
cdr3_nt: TGTGCCTGGAGTGTAATAGCCAGCCGAAACACCATATATTTT

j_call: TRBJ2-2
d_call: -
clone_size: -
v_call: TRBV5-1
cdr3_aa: CASSAEGQPYEELFF
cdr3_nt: TGCGCCAGCAGCGCTGAAGGACAGCCTTACGAGGAGCTGTTTTTT

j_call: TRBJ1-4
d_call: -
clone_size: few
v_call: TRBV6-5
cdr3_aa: CASRIGQQTNEKLFF
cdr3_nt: TGTGCCAGCAGGATCGGACAGCAAACTAATGAAAAACTGTTTTTT

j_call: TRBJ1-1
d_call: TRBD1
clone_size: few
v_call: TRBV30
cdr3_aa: CAWLGQGTLMNTEAFF
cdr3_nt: TGTGCCTGGCTGGGACAGGGGACCCTTATGAACACTGAAGCTTTCTTT

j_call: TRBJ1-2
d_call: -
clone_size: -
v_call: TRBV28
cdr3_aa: CASSHGRADSYGYTF
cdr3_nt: TGTGCCAGCAGTCATGGTCGGGCAGACAGCTATGGCTACACCTTC

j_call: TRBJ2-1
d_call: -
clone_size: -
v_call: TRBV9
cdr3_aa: CASSAGSRGNEQFF
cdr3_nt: TGTGCCAGCAGCGCCGGGTCAAGGGGGAATGAGCAGTTCTTC

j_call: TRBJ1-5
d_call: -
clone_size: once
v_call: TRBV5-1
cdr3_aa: CASSPGEHSSQPQHF
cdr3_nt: TGCGCCAGCAGCCCCGGAGAACATTCCAGTCAGCCCCAGCATTTT

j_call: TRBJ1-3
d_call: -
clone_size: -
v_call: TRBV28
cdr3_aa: CASSTIPTAGNTIYF
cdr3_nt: TGTGCCAGCAGTACAATACCGACAGCTGGAAACACCATATATTTT

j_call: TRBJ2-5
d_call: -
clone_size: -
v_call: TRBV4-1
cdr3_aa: CASSQVGGAQETQYF
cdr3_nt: TGCGCCAGCAGCCAAGTAGGAGGTGCCCAAGAGACCCAGTACTTC

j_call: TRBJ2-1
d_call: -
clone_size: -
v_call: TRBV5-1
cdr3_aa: CASSLGRHNEQFF
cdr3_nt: TGCGCCAGCAGCTTGGGGAGGCACAATGAGCAGTTCTTC

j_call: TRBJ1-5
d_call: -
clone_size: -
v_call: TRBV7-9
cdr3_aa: CASSLFGGGGNQPQHF
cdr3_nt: TGTGCCAGCAGCTTATTTGGAGGCGGGGGGAATCAGCCCCAGCATTTT

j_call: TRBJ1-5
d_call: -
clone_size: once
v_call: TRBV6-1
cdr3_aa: CASSETLANQPQHF
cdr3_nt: TGTGCCAGCAGTGAGACACTTGCCAATCAGCCCCAGCATTTT

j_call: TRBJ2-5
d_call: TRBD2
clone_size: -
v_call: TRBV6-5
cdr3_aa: CASSFFGLAGEETQYF
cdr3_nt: TGTGCCAGCAGTTTCTTTGGTCTAGCGGGGGAAGAGACCCAGTACTTC

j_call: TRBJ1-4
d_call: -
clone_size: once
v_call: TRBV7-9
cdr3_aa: CASRKGGHVNEKLFF
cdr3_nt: TGTGCCAGCAGAAAAGGGGGACATGTCAATGAAAAACTGTTTTTT

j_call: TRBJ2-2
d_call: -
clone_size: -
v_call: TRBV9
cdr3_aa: CASSIGHPGELFF
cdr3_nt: TGTGCCAGCAGCATTGGACACCCCGGGGAGCTGTTTTTT

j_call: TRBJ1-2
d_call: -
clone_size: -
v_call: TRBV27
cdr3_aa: CASSLGRGPGYTF
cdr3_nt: TGTGCCAGCAGTTTAGGTCGCGGCCCCGGCTACACCTTC

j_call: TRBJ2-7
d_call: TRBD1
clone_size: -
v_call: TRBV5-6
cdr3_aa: CASSLKATGIYEQYF
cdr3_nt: TGTGCCAGCAGCTTGAAAGCGACAGGGATTTACGAGCAGTACTTC

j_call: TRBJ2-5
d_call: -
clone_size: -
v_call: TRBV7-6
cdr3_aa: CASSRANRAQETQYF
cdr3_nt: TGTGCCAGCAGCCGAGCGAACAGGGCCCAAGAGACCCAGTACTTC

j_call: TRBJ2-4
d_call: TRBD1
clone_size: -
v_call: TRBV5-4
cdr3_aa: CASSPGTEKNIQYF
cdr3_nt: TGTGCCAGCAGCCCCGGGACAGAAAAAAACATTCAGTACTTC

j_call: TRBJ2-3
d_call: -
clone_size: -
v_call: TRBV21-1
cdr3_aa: CASSKPGRDTQYF
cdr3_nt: TGTGCCAGCAGCAAGCCAGGGCGGGATACGCAGTATTTT

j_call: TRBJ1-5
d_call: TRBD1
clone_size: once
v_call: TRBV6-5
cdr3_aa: CASSPDRGPHQPQHF
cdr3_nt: TGTGCCAGCAGTCCCGACAGGGGCCCCCATCAGCCCCAGCATTTT

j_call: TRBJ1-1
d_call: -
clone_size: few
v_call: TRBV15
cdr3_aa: CATSSGVNTEAFF
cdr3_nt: TGTGCCACCAGCAGTGGAGTGAACACTGAAGCTTTCTTT

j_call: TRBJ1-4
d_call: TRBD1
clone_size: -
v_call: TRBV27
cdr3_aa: CASSNTLYRGPLFF
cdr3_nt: TGTGCCAGCAGCAACACGCTCTACAGGGGACCCCTGTTTTTT

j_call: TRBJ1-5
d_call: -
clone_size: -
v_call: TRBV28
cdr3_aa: CASRSNSNQPQHF
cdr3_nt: TGTGCCAGCAGGTCCAATAGCAATCAGCCCCAGCATTTT

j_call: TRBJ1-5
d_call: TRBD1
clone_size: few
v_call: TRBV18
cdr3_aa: CASSPEQGGNQPQHF
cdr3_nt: TGTGCCAGCTCACCCGAACAGGGGGGCAATCAGCCCCAGCATTTT

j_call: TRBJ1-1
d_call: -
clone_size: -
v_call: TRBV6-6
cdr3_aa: CASSRGWNTEAFF
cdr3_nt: TGTGCCAGCAGTAGGGGGTGGAACACTGAAGCTTTCTTT

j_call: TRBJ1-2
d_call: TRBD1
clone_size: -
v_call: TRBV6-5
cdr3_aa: CASRSPGGSGYTF
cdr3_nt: TGTGCCAGCAGGAGCCCAGGGGGCTCGGGCTACACCTTC

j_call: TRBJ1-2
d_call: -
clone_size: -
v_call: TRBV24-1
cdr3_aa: CATSDQQSGPLGYTF
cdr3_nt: TGTGCCACCAGTGATCAACAATCAGGGCCTCTTGGCTACACCTTC

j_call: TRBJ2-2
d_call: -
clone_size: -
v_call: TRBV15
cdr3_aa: CATSRGGANTGELFF
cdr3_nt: TGTGCCACCAGCAGAGGGGGCGCGAACACCGGGGAGCTGTTTTTT

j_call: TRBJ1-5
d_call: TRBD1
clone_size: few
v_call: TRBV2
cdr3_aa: CASRGTGDQPQHF
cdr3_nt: TGTGCCAGCAGGGGGACAGGTGATCAGCCCCAGCATTTT

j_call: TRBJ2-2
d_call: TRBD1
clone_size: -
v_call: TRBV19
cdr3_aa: CASRPGQGVTGELFF
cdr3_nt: TGTGCCAGCAGACCGGGACAGGGGGTAACTGGGGAGCTGTTTTTT

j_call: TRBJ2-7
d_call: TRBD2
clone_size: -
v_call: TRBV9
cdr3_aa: CASSGGGTSEYEQYF
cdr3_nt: TGTGCCAGCAGCGGAGGAGGGACTAGCGAATACGAGCAGTACTTC

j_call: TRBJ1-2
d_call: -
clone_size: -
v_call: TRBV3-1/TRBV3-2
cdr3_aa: CASSQDHSGPAFYTF
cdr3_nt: TGTGCCAGCAGCCAAGATCACAGCGGACCGGCGTTCTACACCTTC

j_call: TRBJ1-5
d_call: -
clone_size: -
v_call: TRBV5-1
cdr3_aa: CASSLPNQPQHF
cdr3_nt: TGCGCCAGCAGCTTGCCAAATCAGCCCCAGCATTTT

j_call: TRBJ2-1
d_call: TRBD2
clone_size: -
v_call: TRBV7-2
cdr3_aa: CASSPPSGRYNEQFF
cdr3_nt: TGTGCCAGCAGCCCCCCTAGCGGGAGGTACAATGAGCAGTTCTTC

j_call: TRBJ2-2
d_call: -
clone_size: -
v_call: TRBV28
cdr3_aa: CASISEEGPKMANTGELFF
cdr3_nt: TGTGCCAGCATCTCGGAAGAGGGCCCCAAAATGGCGAACACCGGGGAGCTGTTTTTT

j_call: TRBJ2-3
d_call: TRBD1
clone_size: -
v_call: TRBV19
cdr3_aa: CASMRGQGFGTDTQYF
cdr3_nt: TGTGCCAGTATGCGAGGACAGGGCTTTGGCACAGATACGCAGTATTTT

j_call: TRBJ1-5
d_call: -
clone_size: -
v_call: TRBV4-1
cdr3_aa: CASSQVGLVGNQPQHF
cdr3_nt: TGCGCCAGCAGCCAGGTCGGCCTAGTGGGCAATCAGCCCCAGCATTTT

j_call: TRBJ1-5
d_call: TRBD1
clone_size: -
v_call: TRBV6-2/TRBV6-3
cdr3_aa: CASSWGQANSNQPQHF
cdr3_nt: TGTGCCAGCAGTTGGGGACAGGCGAATAGCAATCAGCCCCAGCATTTT